This TCR beta chain was found in a study of T cell changes during pregnancy in multiple sclerosis. Data came from immunoSEQ multiplex PCR; TCRdb stores just in-frame clones and leaves some out. The sample includes roughly 63,000 clones, 93% of them seen just once. Trimming stripped 5 bases from V and 0 bases from J, with 11 bases between. This CDR3 is 15 amino acids long. Germline CDR1 and CDR2: SGHNT and YENEEA. The TCR sequence derives from a female donor with multiple sclerosis, enrolled in a pregnancy study. The chain uses TRBV11-3 and TRBJ1-3; the D gene is possibly TRBD1 (6 bases). The sequencing here drew on CD8+ T cells from peripheral blood mononuclear cells, taken in the second trimester of pregnancy. Here the CDR3 DNA reads TGTGCCAGCAGCCCGGACAGCATCTCTGGAAACACCATATATTTT. This encodes CASSPDSISGNTIYF.